One and the same sample provided the 18 T cell receptor beta chains below, sequenced in a study of OX40 agonist ivuxolimab in advanced cancers. The table came from immunoSEQ multiplex PCR; TCRdb's copy has only in-frame clones and leaves some out. Found here are tens of thousands of clones, roughly 80% of them singletons; the top ten hold less than 2%. The sample consisted of CD4+ or CD8+ T cells sorted from blood, taken in a trial of the OX40 agonist ivuxolimab. These receptors originate from an adult with an advanced solid tumor such as melanoma, head and neck, liver or kidney cancer.

The chain couples TRBV5-6 to TRBJ2-2; D is undetermined. V gave up 0 bases and J gave up 3 bases, with 15 bases separating them. The CDR3 extends over 17 amino acids. Germline CDR1 reads SGHDT; CDR2 reads YYEEEE. The CDR3 region is CASSLGFAPPYTGELFF. The DNA for the CDR3 is TGTGCCAGCAGCTTGGGATTTGCGCCGCCATACACCGGGGAGCTGTTTTTT.

The rearrangement joins TRBV29-1 to TRBJ1-2; D not certain. Per germline, CDR1 SQVTM and CDR2 ANQGSEA. The ends were cut back, 3 bases at V and 6 bases at J, with 17 bases in the middle. The CDR3 length is 14 residues. The CDR3, as DNA: TGCAGCGTTGATTCCAGACCCCCCTCTGATGGCTACACCTTC. Translating it yields CSVDSRPPSDGYTF.

For the CDR3, the DNA is TGTGCCAGCAGCCTGGACAGGGGCGACGAGCAGTACTTC. Encoded protein: CASSLDRGDEQYF. The rearrangement joins TRBV16 to TRBJ2-5; 9 bases are shared with TRBD1. The J call may be faulty, since TRBJ2-7 better matches the DNA end. CDR1 KGHSY and CDR2 FQNENV come from the germline V gene. The CDR3 is made up of 13 amino acids.

The chain combines TRBV11-2 with TRBJ2-1; D perhaps matches TRBD1 (5 bases). Germline values: CDR1 SGHAT, CDR2 FQNNGV. Between the trimmed V and J ends, which lost 2 bases and 6 bases, there was a span of 8 bases. The CDR3 contains 13 residues. Written as DNA, the CDR3 is TGTGCCAGCAGCTTACTGACAGTCAATGAGCAGTTCTTC. Protein: CASSLLTVNEQFF.

The chain is built from TRBV12-5 and TRBJ2-5; possible D gene TRBD2, 6 bases. V lost 9 bases to trimming and J lost 5 bases, with 16 bases between them. This CDR3 contains 13 residues. Germline V gene data show CDR1 as LGHNT and CDR2 as FRNRAP. The CDR3 bases are TGTGCTAGCAAAACTCGGGACTCCGAGACCCAGTACTTC. As protein: CASKTRDSETQYF.

This sequence joins TRBV7-2 and TRBJ2-2; D possibly matches TRBD1 or TRBD2 (7 bases each). V dropped 5 bases and J dropped 4 bases, with 20 bases sitting between them. The CDR3 length is 17 residues. CDR1 is SGHTA and CDR2 is FQGNSA in the germline V gene. The CDR3 is CASSAGRGRRSTGELFF. In nucleotides, the CDR3 is TGTGCCAGCAGCGCTGGGAGGGGGCGCCGGAGCACCGGGGAGCTGTTTTTT.

V is TRBV6-5 and J is TRBJ2-2; 8 nucleotides align to TRBD1. Germline assignment: CDR1 MNHEY and CDR2 SVGAGI. This CDR3 region has 15 residues. Trimming at V came to 4 bases and at J to 3 bases, leaving 4 bases not matched to a gene. Written as DNA, the CDR3 is TGTGCCAGCAGTTCGAAGACAGGGGACACCGGGGAGCTGTTTTTT. Translating it yields CASSSKTGDTGELFF.

The V gene is TRBV2, the J gene TRBJ2-7; no clear D gene. This CDR3 contains 13 residues. The V end lost 3 bases, the J end lost 7 bases, and 13 bases lay between the germline ends. The V gene's germline CDR1 is SNHLY and CDR2 FYNNEI. The CDR3 loop reads CASSDSLPLEQYF. In DNA form, the CDR3 reads TGTGCCAGCAGTGATTCTCTCCCCTTGGAGCAGTACTTC.

This clone came up a few times. The chain is built from TRBV5-4 and TRBJ1-2; no clear D gene. The CDR3 extends over 13 amino acids. Deletions cut 0 bases from V and 8 bases from J, with 11 bases between. The germline gives CDR1 SGHNT, CDR2 YYREEE (reference sequence). The CDR3 DNA sequence: TGTGCCAGCAGCTTGGCCGAGTCGGGCGGCTACACCTTC. As protein: CASSLAESGGYTF.

The chain links TRBV11-1 to TRBJ2-1; 10 bases match TRBD2. Germline values: CDR1 SGHAT, CDR2 FQDESV (reference sequence). J was trimmed by 8 bases and V by 0 bases; bases with no gene match: 7. CDR3 length: 16 amino acids. The CDR3, as DNA: TGTGCCAGCAGCTTAGCGTCTAGCGGGAGTTTTTATGAGCAGTTCTTC. Translating gives CASSLASSGSFYEQFF.

CDR3 loop: CASSLGPTNTEAFF. Written as DNA, the CDR3 is TGTGCCAGCAGCTTAGGACCTACGAACACTGAAGCTTTCTTT. The chain uses TRBV7-3 and TRBJ1-1, with D unclear. The CDR3 contains 14 residues. Germline V gives CDR1 SGHTA, CDR2 FQGTGA. The V end was cut by 2 bases, the J end by 1 base, with 8 bases between.

This chain links TRBV18 with TRBJ2-7; D is perhaps TRBD1 (6 bases). The germline V gene has CDR1 KGHSH and CDR2 LQKENI. The length of the CDR3 is 13 residues. Trimming left V 2 bases short and J 5 bases short, with 10 bases between. CDR3 protein: CASSPSGQNEQYF. The CDR3 bases are TGTGCCAGCTCACCATCAGGACAGAACGAGCAGTACTTC.

DNA for the CDR3: TGTGCCAGCAGCGGTCTACAGGAGTTGACCACAGATACGCAGTATTTT. This gives the protein CASSGLQELTTDTQYF. The chain couples TRBV9 to TRBJ2-3; possibly TRBD1 for D (5 bases). The germline V gene encodes CDR1 SGDLS and CDR2 YYNGEE. The CDR3 is 16 residues long. Trimming left V 3 bases short and J 2 bases short, with 16 bases between.

This chain uses TRBV5-4 with TRBJ2-1; 7 bases are a match to TRBD2. CDR1 and CDR2 from the germline V gene are SGHNT and YYREEE (reference sequence). With 0 bases clipped from V and 6 bases from J, the junction kept 6 bases outside the gene matches. This CDR3 is 15 amino acids long. The CDR3 is CASSLAGTMGNEQFF. The CDR3 DNA follows: TGTGCCAGCAGCTTGGCCGGGACTATGGGCAATGAGCAGTTCTTC.

The V gene is TRBV2, the J gene TRBJ1-2; no firm D call. Looked up from germline, CDR1 is SNHLY and CDR2 is FYNNEI. This CDR3 spans 16 amino acids. Between the trimmed V and J ends, which lost 1 base and 0 bases, there was a span of 12 bases. The CDR3 sequence is CASSEGLPGSNYGYTF. DNA for the CDR3: TGTGCCAGCAGTGAAGGCCTCCCAGGCTCTAACTATGGCTACACCTTC.

The rearrangement joins TRBV7-8 to TRBJ2-5; TRBD2 aligns across 9 bases. Germline CDR1 SGHVS, CDR2 FQNEAQ. CDR3 length: 15 amino acids. V trimming: 6 bases; J trimming: 4 bases; junction bases outside the gene matches: 9. CDR3 in amino acids: CASRISGSGAETQYF. CDR3 sequence (DNA): TGTGCCAGCAGGATTAGCGGGAGCGGAGCAGAGACCCAGTACTTC.

This chain uses TRBV14 with TRBJ2-5; 9 positions agree with TRBD2. CDR1 is SGHDN and CDR2 is FVKESK in the germline V gene. The J segment lost 2 bases and the V segment lost 0 bases, leaving 7 bases of the junction unmatched. The CDR3 contains 17 residues. CDR3 nucleotide sequence: TGTGCCAGCAGCCAAGAAATAGTTCTAGCGGGACAAGAGACCCAGTACTTC. Amino acid sequence: CASSQEIVLAGQETQYF.

This clone has just one count. The V call is TRBV6-1, the J call TRBJ2-7; 7 bases map to TRBD1. V shed 6 bases, J shed 0 bases, and the junction held 8 bases outside the gene matches. The CDR3 totals 15 residues. CDR1 is MNHNS and CDR2 is SASEGT in the germline V gene. The CDR3 DNA reads TGTGCCAGCAGGGAGCAGGGGGAGAGCTCCTACGAGCAGTACGTC. Translated: CASREQGESSYEQYV.